This T cell receptor beta chain was obtained from a study of quantifying T cell responses using KT2 cells. Whole-study context: Reverse transcription used primers in the TCR alpha and beta constant regions.

V lost 3 bases, J lost 9 bases, and 12 bases lay in between. The V gene's germline CDR1 is WSHSY and CDR2 SAAADI. The CDR3 runs 13 residues. Each cDNA got a UMI-containing oligo ligated at its 3' end. First-round PCR used three to four cycles and beta primers RC1.1 and RC1.2 covering TRBC1 and TRBC2. MiXCR, run by TCRdb on the UMI-ligation and nested PCR reads, gives a single entry per CDR3 protein. The top ten clones hold approximately 40% of a sample with over 35,000 distinct CDR3 sequences, 15% to 20% of them seen once. A note on this clonotype: The antigen remains unidentified.

General study findings and limits: KT2 sequences were detected down to about one KT2 cell per 100,000 PBMC. KT2 sequence counts showed saturation when very many KT2 cells were spiked in.

Unfractionated PBMC were spiked with known numbers of KT2 clone cells. Fixed numbers of PBMC received varying amounts of KT2 cells. The sample comprised PBMCs spiked with cells of the T cell clone KT2. The chain is built from TRBV10-2 and TRBJ2-1; D is perhaps TRBD1 or TRBD2 (5 bases each). The sequence was collected from a human donor. The CDR3 coding sequence is TGCGCCAGCAGTGACCCAGCGAGGGGTGAGCAGTTCTTC. It encodes CASSDPARGEQFF.